The entry below describes one T cell receptor beta chain. The table came from immunoSEQ multiplex PCR; TCRdb's copy has only in-frame clones and leaves some out. This table has about 17,000 clones, approximately 90% appearing once. These data belong to a study of blood T cell repertoires in COVID-19. CDR3 length: 18 amino acids. Germline CDR1 SGHDT, CDR2 YYEEEE. After removal of 2 bases from V and 1 base from J, the junction contained 7 bases not matched to a gene. The sample was peripheral blood. The TCR originated in a man aged 55 to 70 with active COVID-19. The chain employs TRBV5-6 and TRBJ2-1; TRBD2 matches 12 bases. CDR3 protein: CASSFRTSGEWSYNEQFF. As DNA, the CDR3 is TGTGCCAGCAGCTTTAGGACTAGCGGGGAGTGGTCCTACAATGAGCAGTTCTTC.